This T cell receptor (beta chain) was found in a study of cytomegalovirus exposure and HLA in healthy donors. Regarding the study as a whole: From TCR beta sequences, most subjects' HLA-A and HLA-B alleles were reportedly predicted accurately. A later analysis found TCR association rates differed by HLA locus, highest for DRB1 and lowest for HLA-C.

Regarding this clone: No antigen is known for it. A read error may account for a junction end that differs from germline.

PCR primers comprised 60 Vbeta and 13 Jbeta primers. Assay used: immunoSEQ multiplex PCR; TCRdb lists only in-frame clones, some missing. The sample contains about 130,000 clones, 74% of which appear only once. The V gene's germline CDR1 is SGHTA and CDR2 FQGNSA. The CDR3 has 14 amino acids. The chain combines TRBV7-2 with TRBJ1-2; a weak D match, TRBD1 (5 bases). The specimen sequenced was PBMCs. This TCR derives from a man aged 18 to 30 in good health and CMV-seropositive. As DNA, the CDR3 is TGTGCCAGCAGTTTGGACATTTTGCTGTATGGCTTCACCTTC. Its protein is CASSLDILLYGFTF.